This T cell receptor (beta chain) was identified in a study of identical twins. General study points: Weaker excess twin sharing was observed in beta out-of-frame sequences. Models underestimated TCR alpha sharing (out-of-frame) in monozygotic twins.

CDR1 is SEHNR and CDR2 is FQNEAQ in the germline V gene (reference sequence). Trimming removed 7 bases from V and 6 bases from J, with 17 bases in between. The CDR3 consists of 14 residues. Comment on this clonotype: The antigen remains undetermined.

Template switching introduced a universal primer site, and the cDNA bore unique molecular identifiers. Via MiXCR, TCRdb re-called the 5' RACE reads, giving one row per CDR3 protein. The sample records under 300,000 distinct CDR3 sequences, 11% to 15% being singletons. The clonotype was recovered from a woman under 30 in good health. Sequencing was done on a sample of memory (CD45RO+) T cells sorted from blood. V usage is TRBV7-9 and J usage is TRBJ2-3; D may be TRBD2 (7 bases). The CDR3 protein is CASTPGGRGDTQYF. The CDR3 coding sequence is TGTGCCAGCACCCCCGGGGGGCGAGGGGATACGCAGTATTTT.